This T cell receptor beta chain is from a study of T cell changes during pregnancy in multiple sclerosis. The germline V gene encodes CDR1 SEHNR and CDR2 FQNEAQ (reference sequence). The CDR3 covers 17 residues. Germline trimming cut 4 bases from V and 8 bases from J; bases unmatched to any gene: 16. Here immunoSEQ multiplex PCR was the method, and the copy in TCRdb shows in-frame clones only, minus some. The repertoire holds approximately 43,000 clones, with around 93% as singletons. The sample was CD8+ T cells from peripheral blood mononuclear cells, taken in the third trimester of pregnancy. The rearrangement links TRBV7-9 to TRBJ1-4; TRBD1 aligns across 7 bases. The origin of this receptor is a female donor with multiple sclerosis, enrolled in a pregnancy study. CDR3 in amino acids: CASSSFRIPTGKEKLFF. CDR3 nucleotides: TGTGCCAGCAGCTCTTTTCGTATCCCGACAGGGAAGGAAAAACTGTTTTTT. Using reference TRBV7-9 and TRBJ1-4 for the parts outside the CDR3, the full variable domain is DTGVSQNPRHKITKRGQNVTFRCDPISEHNRLYWYRQTLGQGPEFLTYFQNEAQLEKSRLLSDRFSAERPKGSFSTLEIQRTEQGDSAMYLCASSSFRIPTGKEKLFFGSGTQLSVL.